This entry lists 14 T cell receptor beta chains sequenced from one sample in a study of control samples from healthy donors and cancer patients. TCRdb keeps only in-frame clones here, not all; method: immunoSEQ multiplex PCR. The table has roughly 150,000 clones, about 90% seen once. Sequencing was performed on blood. These receptors came from a man aged 18 to 35 in good health.

The rearrangement joins TRBV7-6 to TRBJ1-1, with a tentative D call TRBD1 (5 bases). The germline CDR1 and CDR2 sequences are SGHVS and FNYEAQ. The V gene lost 5 bases and the J gene lost 7 bases, with 17 bases spanning the gap. The CDR3 extends over 14 amino acids. Here the CDR3 DNA reads TGTGCCAGCAGCGCCCACTCACGTCAGGGTGAAGCTTTCTTT. Encoded protein: CASSAHSRQGEAFF.

The CDR3 coding sequence is TGTGCCAGCACCTCGGGAGGGGTTTATAATTCACCCCTCCACTTT. Translated, it gives CASTSGGVYNSPLHF. This rearrangement joins TRBV7-2 to TRBJ1-6, with D possibly matching TRBD1 (5 bases). The V gene's germline CDR1 is SGHTA and CDR2 FQGNSA. The CDR3 is made up of 15 amino acids. V was cut by 7 bases and J by 4 bases, with 14 bases left in between. The full variable domain, with the rest looked up from reference TRBV7-2 and TRBJ1-6, is GAGVSQSPSNKVTEKGKDVELRCDPISGHTALYWYRQSLGQGLEFLIYFQGNSAPDKSGLPSDRFSAERTGGSVSTLTIQRTQQEDSAVYLCASTSGGVYNSPLHFGNGTRLTVT.

The rearrangement joins TRBV7-8 to TRBJ2-7; D not resolved. V was cut by 2 bases and J by 3 bases, with 11 bases left in between. CDR1 and CDR2 from the germline V gene are SGHVS and FQNEAQ. The CDR3 is 14 amino acids. Written as DNA, the CDR3 is TGTGCCAGCAGCTTAAGGGCCAGTTTCTACGAGCAGTACTTC. Translated: CASSLRASFYEQYF.

The V gene is TRBV9, the J gene TRBJ2-5; possible D gene TRBD2, 6 bases. The germline CDR1 and CDR2 sequences are SGDLS and YYNGEE. The CDR3 has 14 residues. Trimming pared 3 bases from V and 2 bases from J, leaving 11 bases between. CDR3 amino acids: CASSGGDPQETQYF. The CDR3, as DNA: TGTGCCAGCAGCGGGGGGGACCCACAAGAGACCCAGTACTTC.

This chain uses TRBV6-8 with TRBJ2-7, with 9 bases matching TRBD1. The germline V gene encodes CDR1 MNHGY and CDR2 SAAAGT. The CDR3 covers 16 residues. Unmatched junction bases numbered 7, after V lost 4 bases and J lost 0 bases. CDR3 sequence (DNA): TGTGCCAGCAGTTCCGACGGGACAGGGAGCTCCTACGAGCAGTACTTC. Encoded protein: CASSSDGTGSSYEQYF.

This chain uses TRBV3-1 (or the pseudogene TRBV3-2) with TRBJ1-4, with D possibly matching TRBD1 (6 bases). There are 15 residues in the CDR3. CDR1 is LGHDT and CDR2 is YNNKEL in the germline V gene (reference sequence). V was clipped by 5 bases and J by 3 bases, with 13 bases between them. The CDR3 loop reads CASSNRVAANEKLFF. CDR3 coding DNA: TGTGCCAGCAGCAACAGGGTCGCAGCTAATGAAAAACTGTTTTTT.

The chain recombines TRBV5-1 with TRBJ2-3, with 9 bases lining up with TRBD1. With V trimmed by 2 bases and J by 1 base, 8 bases remained unmatched. Per the germline V gene, CDR1 is SGHRS and CDR2 is YFSETQ. This CDR3 comprises 17 residues. CDR3 in DNA: TGCGCCAGCAGCTTCCGGACAGGGGTTAGTGGCACAGATACGCAGTATTTT. This gives the protein CASSFRTGVSGTDTQYF.

The chain is built from TRBV5-1 and TRBJ2-2; the match to TRBD1 covers 9 bases. The J segment lost 0 bases and the V segment lost 4 bases, leaving 4 bases of the junction unmatched. This CDR3 has 16 amino acids. The germline CDR1 and CDR2 sequences are SGHRS and YFSETQ. The CDR3 protein is CASSGGQGPNTGELFF. The CDR3, as DNA: TGCGCCAGCAGCGGGGGACAGGGACCGAACACCGGGGAGCTGTTTTTT.

J is TRBJ1-3 and V is TRBV2; no clear D gene. Germline-derived CDR1 and CDR2 are SNHLY and FYNNEI. The CDR3 totals 13 residues. Trimming took 6 bases from V and 3 from J, leaving 9 bases between them. CDR3 coding DNA: TGTGCCAGCAGAAGGGTGGATGGAAACACCATATATTTT. It codes for CASRRVDGNTIYF.

J is TRBJ1-1 and V is TRBV13; D is unresolved. Per the germline V gene, CDR1 is PRHDT and CDR2 is FYEKMQ (reference sequence). V was trimmed by 0 bases and J by 0 bases, leaving 5 bases between them. CDR3 length equals 14 residues. This CDR3 reads CASSLGDVNTEAFF. In nucleotides, the CDR3 is TGTGCCAGCAGCTTAGGGGACGTGAACACTGAAGCTTTCTTT.

In DNA, the CDR3 is TGCGCCAGCAGCCAAAGCACCCCCCGGACTTTCAGCTCCTATAATTCACCCCTCCACTTT. Encoded protein: CASSQSTPRTFSSYNSPLHF. The chain couples TRBV4-3 to TRBJ1-6; the D is unclear. Germline loops: CDR1 LGHNA, CDR2 YSLEER. The CDR3 has 20 amino acids. V dropped 2 bases and J dropped 0 bases, with 20 bases sitting between them.

This clone was observed once. The chain links TRBV30 to TRBJ1-2; TRBD1 agrees at 8 bases. The CDR3 is 12 residues long. The V gene's germline CDR1 is GTSNPN and CDR2 SVGIG (reference sequence). V shed 5 bases, J shed 3 bases, and the junction held 2 bases outside the gene matches. The CDR3 protein is CAWSQGDYGYTF. CDR3 bases: TGTGCCTGGTCACAGGGGGACTATGGCTACACCTTC.

The chain couples TRBV7-2 to TRBJ1-5; 10 nucleotides match TRBD1. Germline CDR1 and CDR2: SGHTA and FQGNSA. This CDR3 contains 16 residues. V trimming: 5 bases; J trimming: 2 bases; junction bases outside the gene matches: 6. The CDR3 spells CASSPTGGGRNQPQHF. CDR3 DNA: TGTGCCAGCAGCCCGACAGGGGGCGGGCGCAATCAGCCCCAGCATTTT.

V usage is TRBV5-4 and J usage is TRBJ1-2; D unresolved. The CDR3 covers 14 residues. Germline CDR1 reads SGHNT; CDR2 reads YYREEE (reference sequence). The V end was cut by 3 bases, the J end by 5 bases, with 14 bases between. CDR3 coding DNA: TGTGCCAGCAGCTCGAGCGCTGAAATTTATGGCTACACCTTC. This gives the protein CASSSSAEIYGYTF.